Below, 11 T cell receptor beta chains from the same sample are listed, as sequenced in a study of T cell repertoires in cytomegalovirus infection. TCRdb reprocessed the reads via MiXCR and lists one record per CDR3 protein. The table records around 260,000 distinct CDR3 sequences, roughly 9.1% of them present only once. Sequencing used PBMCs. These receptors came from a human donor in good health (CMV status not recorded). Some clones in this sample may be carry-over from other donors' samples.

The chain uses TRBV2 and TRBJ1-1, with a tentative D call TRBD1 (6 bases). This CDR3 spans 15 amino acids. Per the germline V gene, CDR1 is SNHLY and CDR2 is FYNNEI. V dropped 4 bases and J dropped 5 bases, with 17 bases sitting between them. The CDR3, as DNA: TGTGCCAGCAGTGCGACAGGTTGGTCGGGTACTGAAGCTTTCTTT. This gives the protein CASSATGWSGTEAFF.

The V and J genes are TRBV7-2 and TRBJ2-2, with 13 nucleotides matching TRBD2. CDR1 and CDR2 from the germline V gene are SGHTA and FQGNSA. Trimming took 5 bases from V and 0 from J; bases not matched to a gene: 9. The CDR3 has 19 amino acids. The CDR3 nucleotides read TGTGCCAGCAGCCTAAGGACTAGCGGGGGAATCGCGAACACCGGGGAGCTGTTTTTT. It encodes CASSLRTSGGIANTGELFF.

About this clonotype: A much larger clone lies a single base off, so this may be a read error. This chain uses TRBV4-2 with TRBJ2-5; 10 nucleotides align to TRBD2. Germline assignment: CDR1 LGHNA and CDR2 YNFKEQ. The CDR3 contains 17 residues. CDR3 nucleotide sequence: TGTGCCAGCAGCCAAGGGACTAGCGGCTACACTCAAGAGAACCAGTACTTC. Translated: CASSQGTSGYTQENQYF.

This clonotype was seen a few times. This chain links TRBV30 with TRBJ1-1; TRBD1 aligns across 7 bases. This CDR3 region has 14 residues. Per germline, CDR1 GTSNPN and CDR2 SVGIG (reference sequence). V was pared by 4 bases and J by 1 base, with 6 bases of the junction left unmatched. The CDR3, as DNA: TGTGCCTGGAATGCAGGGGGTCGGAACACTGAAGCTTTCTTT. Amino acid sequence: CAWNAGGRNTEAFF.

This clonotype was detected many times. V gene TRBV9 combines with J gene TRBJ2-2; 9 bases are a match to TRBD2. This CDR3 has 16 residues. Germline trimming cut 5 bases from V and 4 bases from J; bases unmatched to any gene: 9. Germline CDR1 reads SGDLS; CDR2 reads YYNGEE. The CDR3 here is CASSPAGLAFTGELFF. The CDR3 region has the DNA TGTGCCAGCAGTCCAGCGGGACTAGCCTTCACCGGGGAGCTGTTTTTT.

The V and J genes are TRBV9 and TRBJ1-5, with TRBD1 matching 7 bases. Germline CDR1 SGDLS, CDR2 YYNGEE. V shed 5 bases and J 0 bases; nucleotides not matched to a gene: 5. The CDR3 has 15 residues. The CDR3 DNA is TGTGCCAGCAGTGGGACAGCGAATAGCAATCAGCCCCAGCATTTT. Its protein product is CASSGTANSNQPQHF.

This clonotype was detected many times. In nucleotides, the CDR3 is TGTGCCAGCAGTTACCCGCAGGGAGCTTTGAACACTGAAGCTTTCTTT. It is translated as CASSYPQGALNTEAFF. The chain recombines TRBV6-2 or TRBV6-3 with TRBJ1-1; possibly TRBD1 for D (5 bases). V lost 2 bases, J lost 0 bases, and 13 bases lay in between. The CDR3 has 16 amino acids. The V gene's germline CDR1 is MNHEY and CDR2 SVGEGT.

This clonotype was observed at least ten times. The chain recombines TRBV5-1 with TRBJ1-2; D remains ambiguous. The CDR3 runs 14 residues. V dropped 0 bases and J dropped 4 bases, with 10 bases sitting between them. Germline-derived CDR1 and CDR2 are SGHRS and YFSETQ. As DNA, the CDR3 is TGCGCCAGCAGCTTGGAAAAGGGTATCTATGGCTACACCTTC. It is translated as CASSLEKGIYGYTF.

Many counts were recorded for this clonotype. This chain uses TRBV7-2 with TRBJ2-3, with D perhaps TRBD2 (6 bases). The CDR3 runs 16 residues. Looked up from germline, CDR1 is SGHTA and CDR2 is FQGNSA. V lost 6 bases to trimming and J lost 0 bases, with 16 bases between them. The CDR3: CASRSLGGVSTDTQYF. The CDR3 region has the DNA TGTGCCAGCAGATCCCTTGGAGGGGTGAGCACAGATACGCAGTATTTT.

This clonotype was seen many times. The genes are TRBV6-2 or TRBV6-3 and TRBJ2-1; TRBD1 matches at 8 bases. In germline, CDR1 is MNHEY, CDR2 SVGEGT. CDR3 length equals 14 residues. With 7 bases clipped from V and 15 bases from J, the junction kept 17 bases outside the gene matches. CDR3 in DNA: TGTGCCAGCATGCCCGCCGGGGACAGGATTGGTGGGTTCTTC. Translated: CASMPAGDRIGGFF.

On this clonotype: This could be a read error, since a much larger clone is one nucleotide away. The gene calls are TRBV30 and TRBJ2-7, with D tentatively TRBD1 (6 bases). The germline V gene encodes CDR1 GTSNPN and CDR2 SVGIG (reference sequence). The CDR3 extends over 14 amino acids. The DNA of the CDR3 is TGTGCCTGGAGTCCTCGGACAGTCTCCTACGAGCAGAACTTC. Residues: CAWSPRTVSYEQNF.